The source of this T cell receptor (beta chain) is a study of T cells in Graves' hyperthyroidism and ophthalmopathy. Amplification targeted TCR beta CDR3 regions from RNA transcripts. A first-round RT-PCR of the TCR CDR3 used the HTBI primer set. TCRdb ran MiXCR on the multiplex PCR reads and lists one entry per CDR3 protein. The sample includes a few hundred thousand distinct CDR3 sequences, around 15% of them seen just once. The CDR3 loop spans 15 amino acids. The V end lost 7 bases, the J end lost 2 bases, and 15 bases lay between the germline ends. Germline loops: CDR1 MDHEN, CDR2 SYDVKM. There are many counts of this clonotype. Any symptoms of ophthalmopathy came after the first hyperthyroidism diagnosis, from which the blood sample dates.

The specimen sequenced was blood. This chain links TRBV28 with TRBJ1-5; possibly TRBD1 for D (6 bases). The TCR sequence derives from a woman in her 50s with Graves' hyperthyroidism that later progressed to Graves' ophthalmopathy. CDR3 loop: CASTTGFRGNQPQHF. Written as DNA, the CDR3 is TGTGCCAGCACTACAGGGTTTAGAGGCAATCAGCCCCAGCATTTT.